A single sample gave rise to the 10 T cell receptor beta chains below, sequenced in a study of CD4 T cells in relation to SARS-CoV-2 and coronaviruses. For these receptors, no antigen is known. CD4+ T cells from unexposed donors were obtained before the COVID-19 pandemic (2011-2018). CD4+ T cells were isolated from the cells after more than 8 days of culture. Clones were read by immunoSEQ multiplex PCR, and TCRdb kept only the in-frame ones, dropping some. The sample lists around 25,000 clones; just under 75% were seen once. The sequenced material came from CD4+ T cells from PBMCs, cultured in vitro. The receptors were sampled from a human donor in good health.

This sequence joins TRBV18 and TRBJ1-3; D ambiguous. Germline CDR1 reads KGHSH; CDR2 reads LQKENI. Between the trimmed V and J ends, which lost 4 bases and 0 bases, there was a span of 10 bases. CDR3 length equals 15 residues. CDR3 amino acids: CASSLGESSGNTIYF. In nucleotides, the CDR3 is TGTGCCAGCTCACTGGGAGAGAGCTCTGGAAACACCATATATTTT.

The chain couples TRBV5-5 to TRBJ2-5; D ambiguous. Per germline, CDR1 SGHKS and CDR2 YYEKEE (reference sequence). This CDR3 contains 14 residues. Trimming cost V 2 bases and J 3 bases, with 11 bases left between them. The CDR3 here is CASSFNVNEETQYF. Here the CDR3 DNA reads TGTGCCAGCAGCTTTAATGTCAACGAAGAGACCCAGTACTTC.

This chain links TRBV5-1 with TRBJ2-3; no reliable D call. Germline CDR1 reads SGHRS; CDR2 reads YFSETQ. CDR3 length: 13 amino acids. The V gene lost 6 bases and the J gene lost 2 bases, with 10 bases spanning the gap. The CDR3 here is CASKGTFTDTQYF. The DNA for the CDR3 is TGCGCCAGCAAGGGTACTTTCACAGATACGCAGTATTTT.

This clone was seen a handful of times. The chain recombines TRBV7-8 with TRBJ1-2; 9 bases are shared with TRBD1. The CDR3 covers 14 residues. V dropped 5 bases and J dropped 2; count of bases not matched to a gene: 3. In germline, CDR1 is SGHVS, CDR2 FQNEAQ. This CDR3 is CASSRGTGNYGYTF. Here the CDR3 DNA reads TGTGCCAGCAGCCGTGGGACAGGGAACTATGGCTACACCTTC.

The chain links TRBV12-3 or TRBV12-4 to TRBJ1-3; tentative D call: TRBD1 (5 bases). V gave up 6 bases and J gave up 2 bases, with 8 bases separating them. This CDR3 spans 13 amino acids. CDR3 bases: TGTGCCAGCAGCAGACAGACTGGAAACACCATATATTTT. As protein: CASSRQTGNTIYF.

The CDR3 is CAISVGGAQETQYF. The CDR3 region has the DNA TGTGCCATCAGTGTCGGAGGTGCCCAAGAGACCCAGTACTTC. This sequence joins TRBV10-3 and TRBJ2-5; D possibly corresponds to TRBD2 (5 bases). This CDR3 contains 14 residues. Trimming took off 4 bases at V and 1 base at J, with 10 bases between the two ends. Per the germline V gene, CDR1 is ENHRY and CDR2 is SYGVKD.

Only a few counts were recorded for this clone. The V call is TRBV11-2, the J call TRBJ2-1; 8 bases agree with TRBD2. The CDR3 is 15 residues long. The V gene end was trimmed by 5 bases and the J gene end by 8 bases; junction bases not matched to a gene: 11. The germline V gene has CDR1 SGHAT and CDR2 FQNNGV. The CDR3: CASSERRSSGHEQFF. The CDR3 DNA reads TGTGCCAGCAGCGAAAGGAGGTCTAGCGGGCATGAGCAGTTCTTC.

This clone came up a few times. As DNA, the CDR3 is TGTGCCAGTAGTATTCCCGGGGGCCCTAGCACAGATACGCAGTATTTT. This sequence encodes CASSIPGGPSTDTQYF. V gene TRBV19 combines with J gene TRBJ2-3; D could derive from TRBD1 or TRBD2 (6 bases each). V was cut by 3 bases and J by 0 bases, with 13 bases left in between. In germline, CDR1 is LNHDA, CDR2 SQIVND (reference sequence). There are 16 residues in the CDR3.

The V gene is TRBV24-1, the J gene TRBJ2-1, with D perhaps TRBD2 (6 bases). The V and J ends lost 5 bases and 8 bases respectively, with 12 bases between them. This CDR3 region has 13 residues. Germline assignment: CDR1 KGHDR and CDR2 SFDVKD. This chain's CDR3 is CATSGGARDEQFF. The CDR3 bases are TGTGCCACCAGTGGCGGGGCCAGGGATGAGCAGTTCTTC.

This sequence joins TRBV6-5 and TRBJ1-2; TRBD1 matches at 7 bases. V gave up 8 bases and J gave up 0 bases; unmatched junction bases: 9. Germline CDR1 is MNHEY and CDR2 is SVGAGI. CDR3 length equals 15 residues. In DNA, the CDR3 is TGTGCCAGCTACGAGACAGGGCGGGCTAACTATGGCTACACCTTC. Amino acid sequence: CASYETGRANYGYTF.